The present T cell receptor beta chain was sequenced within a study of PD-L1 blockade in urothelial cancer (dated by TCRdb to about 2017). About the full investigation: Every patient began therapy at some point between 2014 and 2015 and was given atezolizumab 1,200 mg intravenously every 3 weeks. In the same patients, pretreatment tumors underwent whole exome sequencing and RNA sequencing in addition to TCR sequencing. Blood samples were analyzed at 3 weeks after treatment start (second dose) and at 6 weeks after treatment start. An ECOG performance status of 0 or 1 was recorded for the patients, and 0 to 3 prior chemotherapy regimens had been received by the patients. Durable clinical benefit was defined as a progression-free survival longer than 6 months, and TCR features were additionally tested against progression-free survival and overall survival. Somatic, immune and clinical correlates of response to PD-L1 blockade with atezolizumab in urothelial cancer were the focus of an exploratory multi-omic analysis. Pretreatment blood TCR-seq was available for about 27 patients, at least one posttreatment blood collection was obtained for approximately 25 patients, and tumor TCR-seq was available for approximately 25 patients. About 90% of the roughly 30 patients were males with bladder-origin urothelial cancer, and 18 of 29 reported a prior smoking history. Nine patients reached durable clinical benefit, while roughly 22 patients did not. Blood samples gave median yields of approximately 130,000 T cells and some 84,000 unique TCRs, along with a median clonality of approximately 0.08. Pretreatment tumor samples, along with matched peripheral blood collected serially before and after atezolizumab treatment, underwent TCR sequencing. Broader findings and caveats from the paper: Greater expansion of tumor-associated TCR clones in peripheral blood 3 weeks after the start of treatment was observed in patients with durable benefit (n of about 24, p = 0.022). A pretreatment peripheral blood TCR clonality below the median was linked to improved progression-free and overall survival. Small sample size (n of about 30) and many exploratory analyses mean the results are intended to be hypothesis-generating.

Taken from the germline V gene (reference sequence), the CDR1 and CDR2 loops are GTSNPN and SVGIG. Germline trimming amounts to 2 bases on V and 6 bases on J, with 7 as the count of junction bases outside the gene matches. There are 15 amino acids in the CDR3, from cysteine to phenylalanine inclusive. Only the CDR3 part of the read is kept: 45 bases, read in frame from the first base. A total of some 30 patients with locally advanced or metastatic urothelial carcinoma, treated at Memorial Sloan Kettering on a trial protocol, made up the cohort. Peripheral blood mononuclear cells were collected pretreatment and during treatment, at between 1 and 8 total time points per patient. The Qiagen DNeasy Blood extraction kit was used to purify genomic DNA from total PBMCs and from tumor samples. PBMCs were collected pretreatment and during treatment, and were isolated and stored as previously described. In regard to this clone: Its specific antigen is unknown. No much larger clone is present one base from it, and per-base qualities are unavailable.

Synthetic TCR analog templates were spiked into each PCR to estimate absolute template abundance from read counts. Using the immunoSEQ assay, TCRbeta CDR3 regions were amplified from genomic DNA with bias-controlled V and J gene primers. Sequencing of rearranged TCRbeta segments was performed at approximately 20X coverage. On the study's bioinformatics: Sequencing errors were corrected by clustering, and CDR3s were annotated against IMGT so that V, D and J genes could be assigned. Downstream analyses used only productive TCRbeta rearrangements and left out out-of-frame or stop-codon sequences. To compute clonality, Shannon entropy was normalized by the log of the number of unique productive sequences and then subtracted from one. Fisher's exact test with Benjamini-Hochberg correction, at a threshold of adjusted p below 0.01, was used to find clones that differed between time points or between blood and tumor. Sourced from immuneACCESS, this table was stored by TCRdb with only in-frame sequences that have V and J called. A share of the clones is absent; for the studies checked, an unresolved V gene accounts for under half, and the remainder has no known explanation. The D gene and trimming were derived from the DNA, and the V and J assignments and clone size from that table. The sample table lists about 25,000 clones, approximately 81% of them with a count of one. Of the sample, around 10% falls within the top ten clones.

The sample was PBMCs, taken around atezolizumab (anti-PD-L1) treatment. The chain uses TRBV30 and TRBJ1-5, with 10 bases matching TRBD1. The clonotype was recovered from a man between 65 and 80 years old with urothelial cancer. In nucleotides, the sequence is TGTGCCTGGAGTCCAGACAGGGGGCTGGGTCAGCCCCAGCATTTT. It codes for CAWSPDRGLGQPQHF.